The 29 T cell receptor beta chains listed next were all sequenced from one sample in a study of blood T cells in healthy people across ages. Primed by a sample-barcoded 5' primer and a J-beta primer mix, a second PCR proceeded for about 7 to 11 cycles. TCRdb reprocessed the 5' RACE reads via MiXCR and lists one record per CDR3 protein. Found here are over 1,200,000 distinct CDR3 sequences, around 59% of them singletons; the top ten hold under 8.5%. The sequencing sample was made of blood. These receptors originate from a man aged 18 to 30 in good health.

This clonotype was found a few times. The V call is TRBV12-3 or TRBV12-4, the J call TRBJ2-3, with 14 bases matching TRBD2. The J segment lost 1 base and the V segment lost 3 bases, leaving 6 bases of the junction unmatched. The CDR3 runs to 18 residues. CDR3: CASSFILTSGRGTDTQYF. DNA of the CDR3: TGTGCCAGCAGTTTCATACTGACTAGCGGGAGGGGCACAGATACGCAGTATTTT.

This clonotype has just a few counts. CDR3 nucleotide sequence: TGTGCCATCAATTGGGCAGGGACTAGCACAGATACGCAGTATTTT. This gives the protein CAINWAGTSTDTQYF. J is TRBJ2-3 and V is TRBV10-3; perhaps TRBD2 as D (6 bases). CDR3 size: 15 residues. From germline, CDR1 is ENHRY and CDR2 SYGVKD. Trimming took 7 bases from V and 0 from J, leaving 14 bases between them.

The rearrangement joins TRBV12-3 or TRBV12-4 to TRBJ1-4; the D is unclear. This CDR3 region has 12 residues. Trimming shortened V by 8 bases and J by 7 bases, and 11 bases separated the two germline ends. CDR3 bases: TGTGCCAGCGGGGAGACCATTGAAAAACTGTTTTTT. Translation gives CASGETIEKLFF.

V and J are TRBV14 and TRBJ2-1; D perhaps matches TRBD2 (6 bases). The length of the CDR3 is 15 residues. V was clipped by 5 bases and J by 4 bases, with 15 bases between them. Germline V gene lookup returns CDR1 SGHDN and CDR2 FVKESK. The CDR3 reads CASSGSGKYYNEQFF. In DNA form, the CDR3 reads TGTGCCAGCAGCGGTAGCGGAAAATATTACAATGAGCAGTTCTTC.

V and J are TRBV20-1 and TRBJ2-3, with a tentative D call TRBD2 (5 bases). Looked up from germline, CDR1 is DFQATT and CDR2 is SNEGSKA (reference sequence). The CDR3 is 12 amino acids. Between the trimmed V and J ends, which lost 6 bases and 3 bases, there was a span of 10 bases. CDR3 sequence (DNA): TGCAGTGCCGGAGGAGATACAGATACGCAGTATTTT. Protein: CSAGGDTDTQYF.

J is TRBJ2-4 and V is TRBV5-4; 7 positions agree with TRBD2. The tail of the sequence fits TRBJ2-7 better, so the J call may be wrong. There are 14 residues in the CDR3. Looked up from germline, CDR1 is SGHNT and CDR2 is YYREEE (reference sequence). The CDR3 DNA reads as TGTGCCAGCAGCACTGACACGGGGGGCTACGAGCAGTACTTC. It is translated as CASSTDTGGYEQYF.

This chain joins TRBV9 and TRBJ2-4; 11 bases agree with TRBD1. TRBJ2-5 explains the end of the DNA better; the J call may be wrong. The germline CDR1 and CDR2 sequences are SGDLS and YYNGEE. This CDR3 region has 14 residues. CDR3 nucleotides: TGTGCCAGCAGCGTTGGACAGGGGGCAGAGACCCAGTACTTC. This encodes CASSVGQGAETQYF.

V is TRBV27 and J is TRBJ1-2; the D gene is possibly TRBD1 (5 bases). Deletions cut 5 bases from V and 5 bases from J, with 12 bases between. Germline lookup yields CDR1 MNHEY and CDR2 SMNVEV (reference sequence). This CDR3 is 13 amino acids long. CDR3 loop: CASSVGVGYGYTF. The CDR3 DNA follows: TGTGCCAGCAGTGTGGGGGTGGGGTATGGCTACACCTTC.

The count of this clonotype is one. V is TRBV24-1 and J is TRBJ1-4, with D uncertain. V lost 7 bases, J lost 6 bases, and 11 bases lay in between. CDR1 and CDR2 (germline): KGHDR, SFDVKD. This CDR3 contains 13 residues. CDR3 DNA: TGTGCCACCAGCCAATCCCCGGATGAAAAACTGTTTTTT. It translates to CATSQSPDEKLFF.

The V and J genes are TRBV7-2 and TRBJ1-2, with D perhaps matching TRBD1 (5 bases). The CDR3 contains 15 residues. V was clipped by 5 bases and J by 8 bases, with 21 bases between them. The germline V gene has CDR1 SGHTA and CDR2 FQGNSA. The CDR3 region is CASSQNSGTAKGYTF. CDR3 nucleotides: TGTGCCAGCAGCCAAAATTCCGGGACCGCGAAAGGCTACACCTTC.

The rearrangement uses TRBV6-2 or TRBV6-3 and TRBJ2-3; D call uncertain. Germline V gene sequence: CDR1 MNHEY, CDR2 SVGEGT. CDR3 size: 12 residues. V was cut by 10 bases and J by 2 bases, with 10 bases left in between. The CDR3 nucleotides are TGTGCCAACCCACGGTTCACAGATACGCAGTATTTT. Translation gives CANPRFTDTQYF.

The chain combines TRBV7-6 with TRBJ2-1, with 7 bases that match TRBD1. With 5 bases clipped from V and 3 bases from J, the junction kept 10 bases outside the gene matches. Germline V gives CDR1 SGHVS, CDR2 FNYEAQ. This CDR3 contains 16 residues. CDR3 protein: CASSPSPGQIYNEQFF. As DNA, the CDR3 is TGTGCCAGCAGCCCAAGTCCGGGACAGATCTACAATGAGCAGTTCTTC.

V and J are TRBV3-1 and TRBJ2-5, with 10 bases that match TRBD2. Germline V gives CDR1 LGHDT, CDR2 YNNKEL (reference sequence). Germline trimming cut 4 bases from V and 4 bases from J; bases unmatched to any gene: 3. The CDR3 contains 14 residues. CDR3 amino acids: CASSPTSGVETQYF. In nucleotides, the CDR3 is TGTGCCAGCAGCCCCACTAGCGGGGTAGAGACCCAGTACTTC.

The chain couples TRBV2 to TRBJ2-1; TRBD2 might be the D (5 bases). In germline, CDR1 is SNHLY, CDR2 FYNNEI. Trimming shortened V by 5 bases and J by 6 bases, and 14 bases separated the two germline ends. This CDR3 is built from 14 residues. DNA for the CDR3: TGTGCCAGCAGTATCCCGGGGAGCGTCAATGAGCAGTTCTTC. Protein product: CASSIPGSVNEQFF.

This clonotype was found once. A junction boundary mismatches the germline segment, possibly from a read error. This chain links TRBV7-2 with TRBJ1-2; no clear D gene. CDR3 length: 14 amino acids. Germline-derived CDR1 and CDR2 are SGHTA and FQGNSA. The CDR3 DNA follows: TGTGCCAGCAGCTTTATAGGAGCTAACCATGGCTACACCTTC. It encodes CASSFIGANHGYTF.

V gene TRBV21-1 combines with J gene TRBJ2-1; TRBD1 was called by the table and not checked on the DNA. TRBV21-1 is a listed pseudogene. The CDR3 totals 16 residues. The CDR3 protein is CASSKDNRGGYNEQFF. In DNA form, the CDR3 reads TGTGCCAGCAGCAAAGATAACAGGGGAGGCTACAATGAGCAGTTCTTC.

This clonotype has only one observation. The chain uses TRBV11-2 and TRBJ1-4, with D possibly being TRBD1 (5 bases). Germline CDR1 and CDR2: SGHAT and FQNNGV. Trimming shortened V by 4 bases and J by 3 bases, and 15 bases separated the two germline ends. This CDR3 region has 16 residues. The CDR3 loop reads CASSSGREGANEKLFF. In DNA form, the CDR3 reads TGTGCCAGCAGCTCGGGCAGGGAGGGTGCTAATGAAAAACTGTTTTTT.

CDR3 sequence: CASSLNGRPGETQYF. For the CDR3, the DNA is TGTGCCAGCAGTCTTAACGGGAGGCCGGGAGAGACCCAGTACTTC. The chain recombines TRBV27 with TRBJ2-5, with 7 bases lining up with TRBD2. With 5 bases clipped from V and 4 bases from J, the junction kept 10 bases outside the gene matches. Germline lookup yields CDR1 MNHEY and CDR2 SMNVEV (reference sequence). This CDR3 region has 15 residues.

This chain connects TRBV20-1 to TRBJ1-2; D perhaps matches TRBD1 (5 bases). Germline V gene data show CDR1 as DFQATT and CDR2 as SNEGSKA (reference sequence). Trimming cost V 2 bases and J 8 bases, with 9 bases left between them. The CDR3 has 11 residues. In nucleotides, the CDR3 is TGCAGTGCTAGACCAGGGCACGGCTACACCTTC. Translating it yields CSARPGHGYTF.

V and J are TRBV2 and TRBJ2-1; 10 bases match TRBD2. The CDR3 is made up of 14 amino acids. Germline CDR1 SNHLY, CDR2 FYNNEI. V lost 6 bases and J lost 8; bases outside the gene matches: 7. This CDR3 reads CASRALAGVYEQFF. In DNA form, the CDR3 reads TGTGCCAGCAGGGCTCTAGCGGGAGTCTATGAGCAGTTCTTC.

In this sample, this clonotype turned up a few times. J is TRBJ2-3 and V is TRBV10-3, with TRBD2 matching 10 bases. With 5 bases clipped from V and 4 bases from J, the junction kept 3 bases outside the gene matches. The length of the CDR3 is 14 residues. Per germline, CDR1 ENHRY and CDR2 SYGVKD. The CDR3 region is CAISRAGGADTQYF. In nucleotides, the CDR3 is TGTGCCATCAGTCGAGCGGGAGGGGCAGATACGCAGTATTTT.

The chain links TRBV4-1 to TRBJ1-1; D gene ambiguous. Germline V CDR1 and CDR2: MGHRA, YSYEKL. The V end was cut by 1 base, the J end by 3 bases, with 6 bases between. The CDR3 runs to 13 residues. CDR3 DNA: TGCGCCAGCAGCCAAGCAGAGCACACTGAAGCTTTCTTT. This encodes CASSQAEHTEAFF.

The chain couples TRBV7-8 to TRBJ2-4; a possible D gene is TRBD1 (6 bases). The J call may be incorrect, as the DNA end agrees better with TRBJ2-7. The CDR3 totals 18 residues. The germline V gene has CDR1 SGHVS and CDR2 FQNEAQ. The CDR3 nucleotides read TGTGCCAGCAGCTTACCGATCGAACGACAGGCATCTGCTGACGAGCAGTACTTC. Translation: CASSLPIERQASADEQYF.

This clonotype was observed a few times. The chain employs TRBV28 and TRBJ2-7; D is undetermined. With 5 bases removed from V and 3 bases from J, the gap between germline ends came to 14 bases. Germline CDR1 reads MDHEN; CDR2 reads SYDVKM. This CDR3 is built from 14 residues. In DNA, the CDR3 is TGTGCCAGCAGTCTGGGCGACACTAACTACGAGCAGTACTTC. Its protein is CASSLGDTNYEQYF. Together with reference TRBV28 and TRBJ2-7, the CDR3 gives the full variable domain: DVKVTQSSRYLVKRTGEKVFLECVQDMDHENMFWYRQDPGLGLRLIYFSYDVKMKEKGDIPEGYSVSREKKERFSLILESASTNQTSMYLCASSLGDTNYEQYFGPGTRLTVT.

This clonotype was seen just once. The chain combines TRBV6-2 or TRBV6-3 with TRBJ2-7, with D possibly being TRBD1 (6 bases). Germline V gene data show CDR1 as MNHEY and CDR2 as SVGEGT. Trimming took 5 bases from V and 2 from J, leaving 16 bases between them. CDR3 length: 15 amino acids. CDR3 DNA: TGTGCCAGCAGTCACGACCGGGACACCGCCTACGAGCAGTACTTC. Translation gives CASSHDRDTAYEQYF.

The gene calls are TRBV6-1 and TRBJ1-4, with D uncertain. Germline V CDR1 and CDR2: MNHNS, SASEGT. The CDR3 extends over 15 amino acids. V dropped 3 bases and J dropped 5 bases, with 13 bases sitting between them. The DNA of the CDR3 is TGTGCCAGCAGTGACACACCGGGAGAAAATGAAAAACTGTTTTTT. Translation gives CASSDTPGENEKLFF.

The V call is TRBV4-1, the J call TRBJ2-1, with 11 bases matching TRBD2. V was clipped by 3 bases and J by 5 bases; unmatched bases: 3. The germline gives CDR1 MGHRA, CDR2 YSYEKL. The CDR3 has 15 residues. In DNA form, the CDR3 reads TGCGCCAGCAGCCAGACTAGCGGGGAGGACAATGAGCAGTTCTTC. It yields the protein CASSQTSGEDNEQFF.

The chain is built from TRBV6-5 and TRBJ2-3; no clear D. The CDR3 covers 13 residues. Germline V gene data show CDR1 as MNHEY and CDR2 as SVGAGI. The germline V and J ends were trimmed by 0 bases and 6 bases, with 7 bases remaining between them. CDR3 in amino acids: CASSYSGMDTQYF. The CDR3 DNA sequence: TGTGCCAGCAGTTACTCTGGGATGGATACGCAGTATTTT.

CDR3 bases: TGTGCCAGCAGTTACTCTATTAACCGGTACGAGCAGTACTTC. It codes for CASSYSINRYEQYF. The chain uses TRBV6-5 and TRBJ2-7; no clear D. This CDR3 spans 14 amino acids. Trimming stripped 0 bases from V and 4 bases from J, with 10 bases between. Germline CDR1 MNHEY, CDR2 SVGAGI.